This T cell receptor (beta chain) was sequenced for a study of CD8+CD57+ T cells in acquired aplastic anemia. Overall study: CD4+ and CD8+ cells, once sorted, gave DNA averaging around 3.2 ug. Healthy donors had, on average, approximately 11 million reads for their CD4+ cells. Overall study findings and caveats: About 30 was the count of CD8+ CDR3 sequences that patients shared with controls. Any difference that existed in CD8+ Simpson's diversity between patients and controls was not significant.

Genomic DNA was employed as the template in profiling TCR beta VDJ and CDR3. TCRdb re-derived calls from the reads in MiXCR, one entry per CDR3 protein. The table includes some 200,000 distinct CDR3 sequences, approximately 35% detected once. CDR3 length: 15 residues. The V gene's germline CDR1 is SGHRS and CDR2 YFSETQ. Trimming pared 1 base from V and 0 bases from J, leaving 10 bases between. Ten or more counts support this clonotype. No antigen is known for it. This sequence was found in a human donor in good health, serving as a control. The V and J genes are TRBV5-1 and TRBJ1-1; D unresolved. Sequencing input: sorted CD4+, CD8+, or CD8+CD57+ T cells (not recorded which) from PBMCs. The CDR3 DNA is TGCGCCAGCAGCTTGATTCCCAACGTGAACACTGAAGCTTTCTTT. Translated, it gives CASSLIPNVNTEAFF.